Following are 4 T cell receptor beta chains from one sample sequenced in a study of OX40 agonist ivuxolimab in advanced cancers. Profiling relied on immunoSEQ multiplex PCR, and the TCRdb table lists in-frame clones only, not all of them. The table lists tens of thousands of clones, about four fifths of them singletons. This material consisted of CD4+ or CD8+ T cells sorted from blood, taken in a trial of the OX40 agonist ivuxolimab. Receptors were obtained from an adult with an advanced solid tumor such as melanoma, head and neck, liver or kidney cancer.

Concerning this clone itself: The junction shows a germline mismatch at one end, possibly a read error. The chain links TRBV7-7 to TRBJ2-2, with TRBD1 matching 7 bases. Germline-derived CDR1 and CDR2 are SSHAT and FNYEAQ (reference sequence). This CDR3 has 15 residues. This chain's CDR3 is CASSPTGPNTGELFF. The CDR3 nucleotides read TGTGCTAGCAGTCCGACAGGGCCGAACACCGGGGAGCTGTTTTTT.

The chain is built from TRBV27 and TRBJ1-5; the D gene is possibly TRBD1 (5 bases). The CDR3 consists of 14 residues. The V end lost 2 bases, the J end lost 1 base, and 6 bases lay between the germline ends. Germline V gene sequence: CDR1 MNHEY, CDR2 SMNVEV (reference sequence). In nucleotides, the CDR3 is TGTGCCAGCAGTTTACAGGGCAGCAATCAGCCCCAGCATTTT. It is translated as CASSLQGSNQPQHF.

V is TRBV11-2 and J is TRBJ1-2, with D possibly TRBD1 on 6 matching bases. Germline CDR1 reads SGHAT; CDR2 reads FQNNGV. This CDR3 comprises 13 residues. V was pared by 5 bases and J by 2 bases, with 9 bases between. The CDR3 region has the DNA TGTGCCAGCAGCGTTGACAGGAACTATGGCTACACCTTC. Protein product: CASSVDRNYGYTF. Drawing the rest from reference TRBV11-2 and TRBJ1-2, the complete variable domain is EAGVAQSPRYKIIEKRQSVAFWCNPISGHATLYWYQQILGQGPKLLIQFQNNGVVDDSQLPKDRFSAERLKGVDSTLKIQPAKLEDSAVYLCASSVDRNYGYTFGSGTRLTVV.

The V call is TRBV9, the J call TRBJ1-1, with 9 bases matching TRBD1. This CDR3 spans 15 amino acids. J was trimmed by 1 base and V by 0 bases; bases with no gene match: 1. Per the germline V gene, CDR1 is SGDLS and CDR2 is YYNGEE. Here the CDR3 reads CASSVVTGGNTEAFF. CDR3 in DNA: TGTGCCAGCAGCGTAGTGACAGGGGGGAACACTGAAGCTTTCTTT.